This T cell receptor (beta chain) appears in the sequencing data of a study of vaccination and CD4 T cells after COVID-19. Study-wide context: Two Hispanic individuals were among six male and four female convalescent patients.

The Oncomine TCR Beta short-read assay was applied to DNA of cultured CD4+ T cells. TCRdb reprocessed the PCR reads via MiXCR and lists one record per CDR3 protein. In the table there are roughly 12,000 distinct CDR3 sequences, approximately 50% of which are singletons. In regard to this clonotype: Its antigen is not known.

Specified treatment: roughly 10-day PBMC culture with coronavirus spike peptide pools or control peptides (ViraFEST assay). The clonotype comes from a human donor who had recovered from COVID-19. Material for sequencing was CD4+ T cells from blood, cultured in vitro.

CDR3 region: CASSLLRDGGRTETQYF. DNA for the CDR3: TGTGCCAGCAGCTTACTACGCGATGGCGGGAGAACCGAGACCCAGTACTTC. This sequence joins TRBV11-1 and TRBJ2-5, with 7 bases that match TRBD2. Germline V lookup: CDR1 SGHAT, CDR2 FQDESV (reference sequence). The CDR3 has 17 residues. The J segment lost 5 bases and the V segment lost 2 bases, leaving 14 bases of the junction unmatched.